This TCR beta chain was identified during a study of T cell changes during pregnancy in multiple sclerosis. Profiled with immunoSEQ multiplex PCR; TCRdb holds only in-frame clones, not every one. The table has tens of thousands of clones, 90% to 95% seen once. The germline gives CDR1 DFQATT, CDR2 SNEGSKA (reference sequence). This CDR3 is built from 11 residues. With 7 bases removed from V and 1 base from J, the gap between germline ends came to 7 bases. The sequence derives from a female donor with multiple sclerosis, enrolled in a pregnancy study. The material sequenced was CD8+ T cells from peripheral blood mononuclear cells, taken in the first trimester of pregnancy. V gene TRBV20-1 combines with J gene TRBJ1-1; D remains ambiguous. CDR3 residues: CSVAGNTEAFF. The DNA of the CDR3 is TGCAGTGTAGCGGGGAACACTGAAGCTTTCTTT.